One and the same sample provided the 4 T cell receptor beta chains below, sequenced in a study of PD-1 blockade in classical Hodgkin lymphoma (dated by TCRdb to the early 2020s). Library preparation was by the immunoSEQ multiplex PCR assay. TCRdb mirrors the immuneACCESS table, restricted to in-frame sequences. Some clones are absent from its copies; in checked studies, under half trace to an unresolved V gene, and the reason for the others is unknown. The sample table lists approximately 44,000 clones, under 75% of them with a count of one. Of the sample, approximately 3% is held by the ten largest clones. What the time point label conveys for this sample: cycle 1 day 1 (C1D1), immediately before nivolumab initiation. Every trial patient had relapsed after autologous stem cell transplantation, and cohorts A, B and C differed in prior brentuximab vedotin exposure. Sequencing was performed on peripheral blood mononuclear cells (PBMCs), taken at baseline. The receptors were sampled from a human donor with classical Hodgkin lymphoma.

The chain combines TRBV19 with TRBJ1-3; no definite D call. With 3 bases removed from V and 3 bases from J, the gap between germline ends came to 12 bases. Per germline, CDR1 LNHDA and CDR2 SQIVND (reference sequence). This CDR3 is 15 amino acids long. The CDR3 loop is CASSIGGQVGNTIYF. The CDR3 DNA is TGTGCCAGTAGTATCGGCGGGCAAGTTGGAAACACCATATATTTT.

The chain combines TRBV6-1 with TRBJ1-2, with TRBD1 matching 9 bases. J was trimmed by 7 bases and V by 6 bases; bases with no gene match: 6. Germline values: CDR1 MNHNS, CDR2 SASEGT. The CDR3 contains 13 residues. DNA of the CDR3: TGTGCCAGCAGAGGGACAGGGACGGGTGGCTACACCTTC. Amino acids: CASRGTGTGGYTF.

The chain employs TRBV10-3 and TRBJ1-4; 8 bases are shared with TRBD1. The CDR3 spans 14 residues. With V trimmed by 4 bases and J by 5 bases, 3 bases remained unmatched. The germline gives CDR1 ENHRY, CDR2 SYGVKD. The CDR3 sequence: CAISVTGGNEKLFF. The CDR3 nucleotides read TGTGCCATCAGTGTAACAGGGGGGAATGAAAAACTGTTTTTT.

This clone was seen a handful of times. CDR3 bases: TGTGCCAGCAGCGAACAGGGTCTTTGGAATGAGCAGTTCTTC. Translating gives CASSEQGLWNEQFF. The chain combines TRBV9 with TRBJ2-1; a weak D match, TRBD1 (6 bases). The ends were cut back, 3 bases at V and 7 bases at J, with 14 bases in the middle. CDR1 and CDR2 (germline): SGDLS, YYNGEE. This CDR3 contains 14 residues.